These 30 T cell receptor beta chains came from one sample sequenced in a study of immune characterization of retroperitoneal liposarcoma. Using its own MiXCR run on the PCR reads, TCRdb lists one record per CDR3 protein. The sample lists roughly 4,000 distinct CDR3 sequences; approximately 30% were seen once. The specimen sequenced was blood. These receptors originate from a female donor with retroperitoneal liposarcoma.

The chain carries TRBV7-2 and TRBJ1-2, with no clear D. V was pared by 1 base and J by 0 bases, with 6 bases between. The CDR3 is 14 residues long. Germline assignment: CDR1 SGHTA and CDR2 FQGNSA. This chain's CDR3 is CASSLENANYGYTF. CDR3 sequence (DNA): TGTGCCAGCAGCTTAGAAAACGCTAACTATGGCTACACCTTC.

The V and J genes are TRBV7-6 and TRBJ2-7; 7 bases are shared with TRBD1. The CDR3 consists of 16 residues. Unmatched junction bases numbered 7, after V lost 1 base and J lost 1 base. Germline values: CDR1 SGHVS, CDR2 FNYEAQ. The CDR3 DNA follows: TGTGCCAGCAGCTTAGGGACAACAGGGGTATCCTACGAGCAGTACTTC. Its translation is CASSLGTTGVSYEQYF.

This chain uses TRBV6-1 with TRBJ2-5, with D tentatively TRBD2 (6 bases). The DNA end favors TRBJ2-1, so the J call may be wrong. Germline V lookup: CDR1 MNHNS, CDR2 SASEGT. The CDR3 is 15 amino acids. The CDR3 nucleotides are TGTGCCAGCAGTGTCGGGACTCTGGGCAACAATGAGCAGTTCTTC. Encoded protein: CASSVGTLGNNEQFF.

CDR3 loop: CASSFVSSGGVGTEAFF. The CDR3 DNA reads as TGTGCCAGCAGTTTCGTATCTTCAGGGGGCGTCGGTACTGAAGCTTTCTTT. The V and J genes are TRBV12-3 or TRBV12-4 and TRBJ1-1; 8 bases fit TRBD1. After removal of 3 bases from V and 5 bases from J, the junction contained 14 bases not matched to a gene. The CDR3 is 17 residues long.

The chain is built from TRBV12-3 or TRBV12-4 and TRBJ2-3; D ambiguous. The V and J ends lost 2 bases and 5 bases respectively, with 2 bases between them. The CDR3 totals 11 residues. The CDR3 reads CASSLRDTQYF. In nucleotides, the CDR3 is TGTGCCAGCAGTTTAAGAGATACGCAGTATTTT.

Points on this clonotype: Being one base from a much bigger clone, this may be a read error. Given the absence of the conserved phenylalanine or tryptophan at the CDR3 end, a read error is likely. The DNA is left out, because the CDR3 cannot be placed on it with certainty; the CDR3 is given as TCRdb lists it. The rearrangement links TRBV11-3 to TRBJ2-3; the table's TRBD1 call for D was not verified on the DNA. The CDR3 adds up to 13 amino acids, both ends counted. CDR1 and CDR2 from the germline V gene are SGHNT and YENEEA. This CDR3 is CASSSDGVEEQYL.

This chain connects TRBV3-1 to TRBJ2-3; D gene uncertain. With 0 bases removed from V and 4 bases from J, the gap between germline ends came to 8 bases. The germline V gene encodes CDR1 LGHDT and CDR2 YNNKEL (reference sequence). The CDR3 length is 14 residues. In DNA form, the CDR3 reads TGTGCCAGCAGCCAAGAGTTAGTCCCAGATACGCAGTATTTT. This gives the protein CASSQELVPDTQYF.

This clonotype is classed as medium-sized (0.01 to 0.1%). The CDR3 region has the DNA TGTGCCAGCAGCTTGGAGGGCCGGGAGCTGTTTTTT. It specifies CASSLEGRELFF. The V and J genes are TRBV11-3 and TRBJ2-2, with D possibly TRBD2 on 6 matching bases. The germline V and J ends were trimmed by 3 bases and 9 bases, with 8 bases remaining between them. The CDR3 contains 12 residues. The germline V gene has CDR1 SGHNT and CDR2 YENEEA.

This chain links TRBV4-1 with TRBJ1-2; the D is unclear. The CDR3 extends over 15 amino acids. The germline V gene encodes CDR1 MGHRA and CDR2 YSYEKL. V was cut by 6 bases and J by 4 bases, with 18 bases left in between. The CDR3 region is CASRRITGGSYGYTF. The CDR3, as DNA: TGCGCCAGCAGGCGGATCACTGGAGGAAGCTATGGCTACACCTTC.

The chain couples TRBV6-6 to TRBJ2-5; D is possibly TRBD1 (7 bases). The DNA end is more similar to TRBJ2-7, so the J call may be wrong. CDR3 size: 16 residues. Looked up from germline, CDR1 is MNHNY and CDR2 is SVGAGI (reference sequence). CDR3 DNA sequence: TGTGCCAGCAGTTACGGAGACGGACAGGACTACTACGAGCAGTACTTC. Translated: CASSYGDGQDYYEQYF.

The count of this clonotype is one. For the CDR3, the DNA is TGTGCCAGCTGGTTCGGAGATACGCAGTATTTT. Amino acid sequence: CASWFGDTQYF. The chain has TRBV27 and TRBJ2-3; D uncertain. The CDR3 runs 11 residues. Germline CDR1 and CDR2: MNHEY and SMNVEV (reference sequence). Trimming left V 8 bases short and J 5 bases short, with 8 bases between.

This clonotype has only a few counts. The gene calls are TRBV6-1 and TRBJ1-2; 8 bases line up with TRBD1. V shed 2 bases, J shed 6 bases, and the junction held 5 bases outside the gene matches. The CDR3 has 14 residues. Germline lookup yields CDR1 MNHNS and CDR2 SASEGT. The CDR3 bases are TGTGCCAGCAGTGAAAGCGGACAGGGACATGGCTACACCTTC. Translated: CASSESGQGHGYTF.

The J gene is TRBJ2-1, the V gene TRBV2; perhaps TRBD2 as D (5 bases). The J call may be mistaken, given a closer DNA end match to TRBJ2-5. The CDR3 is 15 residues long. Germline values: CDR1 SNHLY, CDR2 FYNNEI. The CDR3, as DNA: TGTGCCAGCGGGAGACAACTAGTACCAATGGGGACCCAGTACTTC. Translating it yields CASGRQLVPMGTQYF.

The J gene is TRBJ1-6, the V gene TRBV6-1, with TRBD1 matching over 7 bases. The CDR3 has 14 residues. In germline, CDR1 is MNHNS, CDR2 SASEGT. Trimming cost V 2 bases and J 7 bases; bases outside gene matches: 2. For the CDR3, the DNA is TGTGCCAGCAGTGAACGAGGGGGCAATTCACCCCTCCACTTT. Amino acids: CASSERGGNSPLHF.

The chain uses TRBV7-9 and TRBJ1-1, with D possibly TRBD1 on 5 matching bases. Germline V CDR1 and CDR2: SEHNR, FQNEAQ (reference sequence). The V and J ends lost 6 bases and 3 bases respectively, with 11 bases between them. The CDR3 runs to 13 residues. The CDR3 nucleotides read TGTGCCAGCAGACCGGACACCTACACTGAAGCTTTCTTT. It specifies CASRPDTYTEAFF.

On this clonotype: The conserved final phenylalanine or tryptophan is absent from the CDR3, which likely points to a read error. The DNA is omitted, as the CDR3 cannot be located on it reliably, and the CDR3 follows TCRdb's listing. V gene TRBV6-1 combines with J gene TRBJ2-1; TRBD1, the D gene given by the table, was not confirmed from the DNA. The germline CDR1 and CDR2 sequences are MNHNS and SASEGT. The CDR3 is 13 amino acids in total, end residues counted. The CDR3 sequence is CASSTRDSDHIRL.

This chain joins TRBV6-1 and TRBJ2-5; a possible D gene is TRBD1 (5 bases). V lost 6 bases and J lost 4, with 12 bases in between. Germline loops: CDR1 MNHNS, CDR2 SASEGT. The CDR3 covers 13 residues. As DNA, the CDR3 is TGTGCCAGCAGCCCTAGGGGTAGAGAGACCCAGTACTTC. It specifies CASSPRGRETQYF.

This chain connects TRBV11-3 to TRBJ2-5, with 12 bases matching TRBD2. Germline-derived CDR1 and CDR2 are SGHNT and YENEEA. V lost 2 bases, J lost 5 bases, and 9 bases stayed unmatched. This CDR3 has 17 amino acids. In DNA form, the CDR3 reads TGTGCCAGCAGCTTACATCGACTAGCGGGAGTTATCGAGACCCAGTACTTC. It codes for CASSLHRLAGVIETQYF.

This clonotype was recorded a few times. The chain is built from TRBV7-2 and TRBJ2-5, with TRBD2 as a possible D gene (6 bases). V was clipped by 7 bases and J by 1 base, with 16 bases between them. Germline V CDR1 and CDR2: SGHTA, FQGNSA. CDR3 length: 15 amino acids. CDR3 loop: CASTTSRDSQETQYF. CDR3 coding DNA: TGTGCCAGCACCACTTCGCGGGACTCCCAAGAGACCCAGTACTTC.

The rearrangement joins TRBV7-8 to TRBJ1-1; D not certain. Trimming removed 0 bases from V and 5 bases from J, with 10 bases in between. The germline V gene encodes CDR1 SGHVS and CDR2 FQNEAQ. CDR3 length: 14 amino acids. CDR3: CASSLAQAGTEAFF. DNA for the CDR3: TGTGCCAGCAGCTTAGCCCAAGCGGGGACTGAAGCTTTCTTT.

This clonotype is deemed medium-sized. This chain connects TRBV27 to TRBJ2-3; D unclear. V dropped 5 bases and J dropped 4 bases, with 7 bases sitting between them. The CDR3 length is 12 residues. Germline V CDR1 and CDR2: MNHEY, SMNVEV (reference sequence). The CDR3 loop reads CASSLSPDTQYF. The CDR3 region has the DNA TGTGCCAGCAGTCTAAGCCCAGATACGCAGTATTTT.

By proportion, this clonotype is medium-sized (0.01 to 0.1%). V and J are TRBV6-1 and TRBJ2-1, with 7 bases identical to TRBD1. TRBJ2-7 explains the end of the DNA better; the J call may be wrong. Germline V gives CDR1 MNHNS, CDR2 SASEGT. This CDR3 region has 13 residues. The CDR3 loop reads CASSQRTGSEQYF. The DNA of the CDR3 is TGTGCCAGCAGTCAACGGACAGGCAGCGAGCAGTACTTC.

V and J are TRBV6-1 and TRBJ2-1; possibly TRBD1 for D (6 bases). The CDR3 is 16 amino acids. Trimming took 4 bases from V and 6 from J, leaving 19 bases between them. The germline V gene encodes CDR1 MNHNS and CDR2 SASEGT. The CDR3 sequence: CASSVGRGQGSNEQFF. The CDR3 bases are TGTGCCAGCAGTGTTGGTAGAGGGCAGGGGTCCAATGAGCAGTTCTTC.

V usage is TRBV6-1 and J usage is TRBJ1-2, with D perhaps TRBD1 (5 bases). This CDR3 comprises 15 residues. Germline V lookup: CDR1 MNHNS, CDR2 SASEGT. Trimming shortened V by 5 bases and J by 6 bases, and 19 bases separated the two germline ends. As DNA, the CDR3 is TGTGCCAGCAGTTGGGCAATTGACAGTTTTGATGGCTACACCTTC. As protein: CASSWAIDSFDGYTF.

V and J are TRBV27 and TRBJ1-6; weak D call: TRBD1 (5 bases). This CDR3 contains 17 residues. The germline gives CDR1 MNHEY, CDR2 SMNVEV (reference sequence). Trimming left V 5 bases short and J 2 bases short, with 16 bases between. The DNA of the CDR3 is TGTGCCAGCAGTACCGGTGCAGGGAGCGCCTATAATTCACCCCTCCACTTT. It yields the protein CASSTGAGSAYNSPLHF.

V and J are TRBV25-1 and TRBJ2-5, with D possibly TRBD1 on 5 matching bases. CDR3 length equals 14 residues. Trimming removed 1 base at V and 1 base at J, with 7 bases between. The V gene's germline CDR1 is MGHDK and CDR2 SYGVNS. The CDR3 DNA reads TGTGCCAGCAGTGAATGGGGCTCCCAAGAGACCCAGTACTTC. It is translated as CASSEWGSQETQYF.

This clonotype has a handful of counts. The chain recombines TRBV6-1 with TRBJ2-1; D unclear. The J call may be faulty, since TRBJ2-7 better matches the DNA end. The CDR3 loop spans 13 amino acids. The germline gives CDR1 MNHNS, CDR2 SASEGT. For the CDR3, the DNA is TGTGCCAGCACCAGCCAGTACTCCTACGAGCAGTACTTC. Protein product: CASTSQYSYEQYF.

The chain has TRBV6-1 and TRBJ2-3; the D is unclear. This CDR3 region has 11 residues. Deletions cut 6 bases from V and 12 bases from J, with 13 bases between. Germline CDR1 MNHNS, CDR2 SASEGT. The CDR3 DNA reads TGTGCCAGCAGCCAAGGACGGACCCAGTATTTT. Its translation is CASSQGRTQYF.

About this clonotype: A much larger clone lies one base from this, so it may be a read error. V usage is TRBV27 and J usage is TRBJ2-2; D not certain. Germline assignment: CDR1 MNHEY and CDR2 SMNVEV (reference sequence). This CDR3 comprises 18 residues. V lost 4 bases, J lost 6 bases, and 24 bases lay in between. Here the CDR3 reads CASSSPPPPRHLPGELFF. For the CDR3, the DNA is TGTGCCAGCAGTTCTCCCCCACCACCGAGACACCTCCCCGGGGAGCTGTTTTTT.

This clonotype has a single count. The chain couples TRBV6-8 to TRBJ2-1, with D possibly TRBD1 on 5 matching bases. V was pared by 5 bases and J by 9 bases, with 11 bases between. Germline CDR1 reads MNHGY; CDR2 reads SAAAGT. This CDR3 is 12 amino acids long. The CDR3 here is CASSDSFGEQFF. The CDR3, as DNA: TGTGCCAGCAGTGACAGTTTTGGTGAGCAGTTCTTC.